The clone carrying this T cell receptor (beta chain) was detected a few times. The authors' processing: Reference gene primer amplification in the assay estimated nucleated cell counts. TCRdb's copy holds only in-frame clones and misses some; the assay was immunoSEQ multiplex PCR. The D gene and trimming were derived from the DNA, and the V and J assignments and clone size from that table. In the table there are roughly 73,000 clones, roughly 70% of which are singletons. The data stem from a study of blood T cell repertoires in COVID-19. About the study: Acute-phase and convalescent COVID-19 samples originated in the United States, Italy and Spain. The cDNA or gDNA used as material had been derived from T cells, B-cell-depleted T cells, or PBMCs.

This CDR3 comprises 15 residues. Germline trimming cut 1 base from V and 6 bases from J; bases unmatched to any gene: 7. The V gene's germline CDR1 is LGHNA and CDR2 YSLEER. The receptor's source is a man aged 65-85 years with acute or convalescent COVID-19. Sequenced sample: peripheral blood. The rearrangement uses TRBV4-3 and TRBJ2-7; TRBD2 matches 9 bases. The CDR3 is CASSQVVSGSPEQYF. The CDR3 region has the DNA TGCGCCAGCAGCCAAGTGGTTAGCGGGAGCCCCGAGCAGTACTTC.